This T cell receptor (beta chain) was found in a study of blood T cell repertoires in COVID-19. This CDR3 has 18 residues. Trimming took off 1 base at V and 4 bases at J, with 19 bases between the two ends. Germline assignment: CDR1 LGHDT and CDR2 YNNKEL (reference sequence). Produced via immunoSEQ multiplex PCR; TCRdb's table is partial and in-frame only. The repertoire has some 510,000 clones, 88% of them found once; the top ten carry over 1.5%. Participant-given clinical history determined each cohort assignment. The receptor's source is a woman aged 40 to 50 who had recovered from COVID-19. The rearrangement uses TRBV3-1 (or the pseudogene TRBV3-2) and TRBJ2-2; D uncertain. Sample: PBMCs or T cells enriched from blood (not recorded which). CDR3 DNA: TGTGCCAGCAGCCAAGCCCCCAGTGGATGGTCTAGCACCGGGGAGCTGTTTTTT. Translated, it gives CASSQAPSGWSSTGELFF.